Following are 23 T cell receptor beta chains from one sample sequenced in a study of cytomegalovirus exposure and HLA in healthy donors. PCR employed 60 Vbeta and 13 Jbeta primers. The table came from immunoSEQ multiplex PCR; TCRdb's copy has only in-frame clones and leaves some out. In the table there are 150,000 to 200,000 clones, 70% to 85% of which are singletons. The material sequenced was PBMCs. Source of these receptors: a male donor in good health and CMV-seronegative.

The chain joins TRBV9 to TRBJ2-3, with D possibly being TRBD1 (6 bases). Trimming cost V 2 bases and J 2 bases, with 15 bases left between them. This CDR3 region has 16 residues. Per germline, CDR1 SGDLS and CDR2 YYNGEE. The CDR3: CASSVGANRFTDTQYF. CDR3 in DNA: TGTGCCAGCAGCGTGGGGGCTAACCGATTCACAGATACGCAGTATTTT.

CDR3 protein: CASSLERATHTDTQYF. The CDR3 region has the DNA TGTGCCAGCAGCTTGGAGAGGGCAACCCACACAGATACGCAGTATTTT. V gene TRBV5-4 combines with J gene TRBJ2-3; D perhaps matches TRBD2 (5 bases). Between the trimmed V and J ends, which lost 0 bases and 2 bases, there was a span of 13 bases. The CDR3 consists of 16 residues. Germline assignment: CDR1 SGHNT and CDR2 YYREEE (reference sequence).

The chain recombines TRBV2 with TRBJ2-3; maybe TRBD2 (5 bases). Germline V gives CDR1 SNHLY, CDR2 FYNNEI. V lost 7 bases to trimming and J lost 0 bases, with 8 bases between them. The CDR3 covers 13 residues. CDR3 sequence reads: CASMWRSTDTQYF. The DNA for the CDR3 is TGTGCCAGCATGTGGAGGAGCACAGATACGCAGTATTTT. Together with reference TRBV2 and TRBJ2-3, the CDR3 gives the full variable domain: EPEVTQTPSHQVTQMGQEVILRCVPISNHLYFYWYRQILGQKVEFLVSFYNNEISEKSEIFDDQFSVERPDGSNFTLKIRSTKLEDSAMYFCASMWRSTDTQYFGPGTRLTVL.

V is TRBV27 and J is TRBJ1-1; 8 bases line up with TRBD1. With V trimmed by 6 bases and J by 5 bases, 8 bases remained unmatched. Germline V gene lookup returns CDR1 MNHEY and CDR2 SMNVEV (reference sequence). The CDR3 runs 14 residues. The CDR3, as DNA: TGTGCCAGCAGGTCCCAGGGGGCAGGGACTGAAGCTTTCTTT. Translated: CASRSQGAGTEAFF.

The chain combines TRBV19 with TRBJ1-2; 7 bases are a match to TRBD1. From germline, CDR1 is LNHDA and CDR2 SQIVND (reference sequence). Trimming cost V 1 base and J 4 bases; bases outside gene matches: 12. This CDR3 is 17 amino acids long. CDR3 in DNA: TGTGCCAGTAGTATAGGCGGACAGGCCAAGATGGGCTATGGCTACACCTTC. Encoded protein: CASSIGGQAKMGYGYTF.

The rearrangement joins TRBV5-1 to TRBJ2-3; the match to TRBD2 covers 10 bases. The junction had 14 bases not matched to a gene; V was cut back by 5 bases and J by 11 bases. Per germline, CDR1 SGHRS and CDR2 YFSETQ. The CDR3 runs to 15 residues. CDR3 sequence: CASRSGLAADTQQYF. The CDR3 nucleotides read TGCGCCAGCAGATCAGGACTAGCGGCAGATACGCAGCAGTATTTT.

Here the CDR3 DNA reads TGTGCCAGCAGCCAAGATACAGGGGGGGCCTCCTACGAGCAGTACTTC. As protein: CASSQDTGGASYEQYF. This chain uses TRBV4-2 with TRBJ2-7; D is possibly TRBD1 (8 bases). V was shortened by 0 bases and J by 0 bases, with 12 bases between the two germline ends. The germline gives CDR1 LGHNA, CDR2 YNFKEQ. This CDR3 region has 16 residues.

In this sample, this clone turned up once. The chain carries TRBV4-2 and TRBJ1-2; D gene ambiguous. V gave up 0 bases and J gave up 7 bases, with 9 bases separating them. The V gene's germline CDR1 is LGHNA and CDR2 YNFKEQ. This CDR3 has 13 amino acids. The CDR3 DNA follows: TGTGCCAGCAGCCAAGAAAGTGAGAGTGGCTACACCTTC. It yields the protein CASSQESESGYTF.

J is TRBJ2-5 and V is TRBV7-8; tentative D call: TRBD2 (5 bases). The CDR3 length is 14 residues. Between the trimmed V and J ends, which lost 2 bases and 4 bases, there was a span of 11 bases. Looked up from germline, CDR1 is SGHVS and CDR2 is FQNEAQ. The CDR3 region is CASSLSTSTETQYF. Written as DNA, the CDR3 is TGTGCCAGCAGCTTAAGCACTAGTACAGAGACCCAGTACTTC.

The chain recombines TRBV5-1 with TRBJ1-2; perhaps TRBD1 as D (5 bases). This CDR3 has 14 amino acids. V was shortened by 3 bases and J by 2 bases, with 11 bases between the two germline ends. Germline CDR1 SGHRS, CDR2 YFSETQ. In nucleotides, the CDR3 is TGCGCCAGCAGCTCAGGACACACGAACTATGGCTACACCTTC. This encodes CASSSGHTNYGYTF.

This clone was seen more than once but under ten times. The chain has TRBV7-8 and TRBJ2-1, with a weak D call TRBD1 (6 bases). This CDR3 comprises 16 residues. CDR1 SGHVS and CDR2 FQNEAQ come from the germline V gene. V lost 2 bases to trimming and J lost 7 bases, with 18 bases between them. This CDR3 is CASSLLKGTNLNEQFF. CDR3 nucleotides: TGTGCCAGCAGCTTATTGAAGGGGACAAATTTGAATGAGCAGTTCTTC.

In this sample, this clone turned up once. The chain uses TRBV18 and TRBJ2-5; TRBD2 agrees at 10 bases. Looked up from germline, CDR1 is KGHSH and CDR2 is LQKENI. V was pared by 1 base and J by 1 base, with 6 bases of the junction left unmatched. This CDR3 has 17 amino acids. CDR3 region: CASSPLSSGRVQETQYF. The CDR3, as DNA: TGTGCCAGCTCACCACTATCTAGCGGGAGAGTCCAAGAGACCCAGTACTTC.

This clone was seen more than once but under ten times. V usage is TRBV30 and J usage is TRBJ1-5, with D uncertain. V lost 2 bases, J lost 2 bases, and 7 bases lay in between. CDR1 GTSNPN and CDR2 SVGIG come from the germline V gene (reference sequence). The CDR3 sequence is 13 residues long. CDR3 nucleotides: TGTGCCTGGAGTCTCGGGTGCAATCAGCCCCAGCATTTT. The encoded protein is CAWSLGCNQPQHF.

The chain has TRBV29-1 and TRBJ2-5; 8 nucleotides agree with TRBD1. The length of the CDR3 is 13 residues. The J segment lost 4 bases and the V segment lost 3 bases, leaving 4 bases of the junction unmatched. Germline-derived CDR1 and CDR2 are SQVTM and ANQGSEA. The CDR3 DNA follows: TGCAGCGTTGACATGCAGGGGGCAGAGACCCAGTACTTC. Translated: CSVDMQGAETQYF.

The chain couples TRBV29-1 to TRBJ1-1; the D is unclear. The CDR3 totals 13 residues. From germline, CDR1 is SQVTM and CDR2 ANQGSEA. Trimming shortened V by 7 bases and J by 4 bases, and 16 bases separated the two germline ends. The CDR3 loop reads CSANVGIGTEAFF. CDR3 DNA sequence: TGCAGCGCCAATGTCGGGATAGGCACTGAAGCTTTCTTT. Looking up the rest from reference TRBV29-1 and TRBJ1-1 gives the full variable domain: SAVISQKPSRDICQRGTSLTIQCQVDSQVTMMFWYRQQPGQSLTLIATANQGSEATYESGFVIDKFPISRPNLTFSTLTVSNMSPEDSSIYLCSANVGIGTEAFFGQGTRLTVV.

This clone was recorded a few times. This chain links TRBV27 with TRBJ2-2, with TRBD1 matching over 10 bases. The V gene end was trimmed by 6 bases and the J gene end by 6 bases; junction bases not matched to a gene: 4. This CDR3 is 14 amino acids long. The V gene's germline CDR1 is MNHEY and CDR2 SMNVEV (reference sequence). This CDR3 reads CASRTGGSAGELFF. The CDR3 DNA reads as TGTGCCAGCAGGACAGGGGGCTCTGCCGGGGAGCTGTTTTTT.

This chain uses TRBV5-4 with TRBJ2-2; 8 nucleotides line up with TRBD1. The CDR3 is 16 amino acids. Per the germline V gene, CDR1 is SGHNT and CDR2 is YYREEE (reference sequence). The ends lost 2 bases at V and 5 bases at J; junction bases unmatched: 8. As DNA, the CDR3 is TGTGCCAGCAGCTTCCCTCCAGGGGGCGGTACCGGGGAGCTGTTTTTT. Translation gives CASSFPPGGGTGELFF.

CDR3 nucleotide sequence: TGTGCCAGCAGTCCGACTTGGAATCAGCCCCAGCATTTT. This encodes CASSPTWNQPQHF. The chain has TRBV27 and TRBJ1-5; no definite D call. CDR1 and CDR2 (germline): MNHEY, SMNVEV (reference sequence). V shed 5 bases and J shed 4 bases, with 9 bases lying between them. The CDR3 runs to 13 residues.

J is TRBJ1-2 and V is TRBV28; TRBD1 might be the D (6 bases). The CDR3 runs 14 residues. Germline-derived CDR1 and CDR2 are MDHEN and SYDVKM. V lost 7 bases and J 2 bases, leaving 14 bases between the germline ends. In DNA, the CDR3 is TGTGCCAGCACCCAGAACAGGGACAACTATGGCTACACCTTC. Amino acids: CASTQNRDNYGYTF.

The chain couples TRBV5-1 to TRBJ1-6; 9 bases agree with TRBD1. V shed 1 base, J shed 9 bases, and the junction held 11 bases outside the gene matches. This CDR3 spans 17 amino acids. CDR1 and CDR2 (germline): SGHRS, YFSETQ. The CDR3 protein is CASSLQWTGDISSPLHF. The CDR3 nucleotides are TGCGCCAGCAGCTTGCAATGGACAGGGGATATTAGTTCACCCCTCCACTTT.

J is TRBJ2-7 and V is TRBV27, with 12 bases identical to TRBD2. Germline-derived CDR1 and CDR2 are MNHEY and SMNVEV (reference sequence). This CDR3 has 15 residues. V shed 3 bases, J shed 5 bases, and the junction held 5 bases outside the gene matches. The CDR3 nucleotides are TGTGCCAGCAGTTTGACTAGCGGGAGAATGGACGAGCAGTACTTC. Amino acid sequence: CASSLTSGRMDEQYF.

The V gene is TRBV28, the J gene TRBJ1-2; D remains unclear. V lost 2 bases, J lost 4 bases, and 8 bases lay in between. CDR3 size: 13 residues. Germline CDR1 reads MDHEN; CDR2 reads SYDVKM. Written as DNA, the CDR3 is TGTGCCAGCAGTTTAAGCGCTCCCTATGGCTACACCTTC. Translation: CASSLSAPYGYTF.

The gene calls are TRBV20-1 and TRBJ1-2; D perhaps matches TRBD1 (5 bases). CDR3 length: 11 residues. The V gene's germline CDR1 is DFQATT and CDR2 SNEGSKA (reference sequence). V lost 1 base and J 6 bases, leaving 6 bases between the germline ends. This chain's CDR3 is CSARGGDGYTF. CDR3 sequence (DNA): TGCAGTGCTAGAGGGGGGGATGGCTACACCTTC.